The 22 T cell receptor beta chains below all came from one sample that was sequenced in a study of T cell responses to AZD1222 COVID-19 vaccine. TCRdb's copy holds only in-frame clones and misses some; the assay was immunoSEQ multiplex PCR. The sample lists about 140,000 clones; 75% to 95% were seen once. The specimen comprised peripheral blood, sampled 28 days after the second dose of the MenACWY control vaccine. The receptor source for this set is an adult who received the MenACWY meningococcal vaccine as a control.

The chain combines TRBV7-9 with TRBJ1-4; D unresolved. Germline CDR1 SEHNR, CDR2 FQNEAQ (reference sequence). Trimming removed 2 bases from V and 4 bases from J, with 17 bases in between. The CDR3 extends over 17 amino acids. The CDR3 DNA is TGTGCCAGCAGCTTACCCCCCGCACAGACCGATAATGAAAAACTGTTTTTT. It codes for CASSLPPAQTDNEKLFF.

The rearrangement links TRBV28 to TRBJ1-1; D is unclear. The V gene's germline CDR1 is MDHEN and CDR2 SYDVKM. The length of the CDR3 is 11 residues. V was trimmed by 10 bases and J by 5 bases, leaving 11 bases between them. CDR3 loop: CAIAMGTEAFF. The CDR3 nucleotides read TGTGCCATAGCCATGGGGACTGAAGCTTTCTTT. Complete variable domain (other parts from reference TRBV28 and TRBJ1-1): DVKVTQSSRYLVKRTGEKVFLECVQDMDHENMFWYRQDPGLGLRLIYFSYDVKMKEKGDIPEGYSVSREKKERFSLILESASTNQTSMYLCAIAMGTEAFFGQGTRLTVV.

CDR3 DNA: TGTGCCAGCAGCTCCGGGACAGTTAGCAATCAGCCCCAGCATTTT. This encodes CASSSGTVSNQPQHF. V usage is TRBV7-2 and J usage is TRBJ1-5; TRBD1 agrees at 7 bases. Germline V gives CDR1 SGHTA, CDR2 FQGNSA. V trimming: 4 bases; J trimming: 0 bases; junction bases outside the gene matches: 3. The CDR3 covers 15 residues.

The chain carries TRBV4-3 and TRBJ2-7; no reliable D call. The CDR3 length is 13 residues. CDR1 and CDR2 (germline): LGHNA, YSLEER. Trimming took 1 base from V and 2 from J, leaving 6 bases between them. The CDR3 sequence: CASSQAGAYEQYF. CDR3 in DNA: TGCGCCAGCAGCCAAGCCGGTGCCTACGAGCAGTACTTC.

The V call is TRBV27, the J call TRBJ2-2; TRBD2 is a possible D gene (6 bases). The CDR3 has 15 residues. Per germline, CDR1 MNHEY and CDR2 SMNVEV (reference sequence). V dropped 6 bases and J dropped 6 bases, with 17 bases sitting between them. DNA of the CDR3: TGTGCCAGCAGGCTCTCGACCGGAGGGCCCGGGGAGCTGTTTTTT. This gives the protein CASRLSTGGPGELFF.

The gene calls are TRBV10-2 and TRBJ2-5; D possibly uses TRBD1 or TRBD2 (5 bases each). The CDR3 spans 14 residues. V lost 3 bases, J lost 4 bases, and 12 bases lay in between. CDR1 and CDR2 from the germline V gene are WSHSY and SAAADI. The CDR3, as DNA: TGCGCCAGCAGTGAAAACAGGACTCCAGAGACCCAGTACTTC. Translated, it gives CASSENRTPETQYF.

The chain employs TRBV6-5 and TRBJ2-7; no reliable D call. The length of the CDR3 is 11 residues. The germline V and J ends were trimmed by 8 bases and 12 bases, with 17 bases remaining between them. CDR1 is MNHEY and CDR2 is SVGAGI in the germline V gene. The CDR3 spells CASFTEGLGYF. The DNA for the CDR3 is TGTGCCAGCTTCACCGAAGGGTTGGGGTACTTC.

The chain links TRBV4-3 to TRBJ2-5; D tentatively fits TRBD1 or TRBD2 (5 bases each). The CDR3 is made up of 14 amino acids. V lost 0 bases and J lost 5, with 10 bases in between. Germline V gene data show CDR1 as LGHNA and CDR2 as YSLEER. The CDR3 here is CASSQEWGRETQYF. CDR3 in DNA: TGCGCCAGCAGCCAAGAGTGGGGACGGGAGACCCAGTACTTC.

The chain links TRBV7-2 to TRBJ1-3; D is ambiguous. V was shortened by 5 bases and J by 1 base, with 9 bases between the two germline ends. CDR3 length: 14 residues. Germline CDR1 SGHTA, CDR2 FQGNSA. The CDR3 spells CASSRGVSGNTIYF. CDR3 in DNA: TGTGCCAGCAGCCGTGGTGTTTCTGGAAACACCATATATTTT.

J is TRBJ2-7 and V is TRBV6-2 or TRBV6-3; 7 bases agree with TRBD1. The CDR3 runs to 13 residues. In germline, CDR1 is MNHEY, CDR2 SVGEGT. After removal of 6 bases from V and 7 bases from J, the junction contained 9 bases not matched to a gene. The DNA of the CDR3 is TGTGCCAGCAGCCCAGACAGGGACCTGGAGCAGTACTTC. Translation gives CASSPDRDLEQYF.

The V call is TRBV7-3, the J call TRBJ2-2, with TRBD2 matching over 14 bases. V was pared by 5 bases and J by 6 bases, with 11 bases of the junction left unmatched. From germline, CDR1 is SGHTA and CDR2 FQGTGA. The CDR3 has 18 amino acids. The CDR3 nucleotides read TGTGCCAGCAGCCAGACAGGACTAGCGGGGGGTAATGCCGGGGAGCTGTTTTTT. It yields the protein CASSQTGLAGGNAGELFF.

The chain links TRBV9 to TRBJ2-7; D not certain. Trimming cost V 2 bases and J 0 bases, with 9 bases left between them. Germline lookup yields CDR1 SGDLS and CDR2 YYNGEE. The CDR3 sequence is 14 residues long. The CDR3 region is CASSVGATSYEQYF. DNA of the CDR3: TGTGCCAGCAGCGTGGGTGCCACCTCCTACGAGCAGTACTTC. Using reference TRBV9 and TRBJ2-7 for the parts outside the CDR3, the full variable domain is DSGVTQTPKHLITATGQRVTLRCSPRSGDLSVYWYQQSLDQGLQFLIQYYNGEERAKGNILERFSAQQFPDLHSELNLSSLELGDSALYFCASSVGATSYEQYFGPGTRLTVT.

The J gene is TRBJ1-1, the V gene TRBV29-1; tentative D call: TRBD1 (5 bases). CDR3 length: 12 residues. CDR1 is SQVTM and CDR2 is ANQGSEA in the germline V gene. V was trimmed by 4 bases and J by 2 bases, leaving 8 bases between them. This CDR3 is CSVVTGNTEAFF. The DNA of the CDR3 is TGCAGCGTTGTTACAGGAAACACTGAAGCTTTCTTT.

In nucleotides, the CDR3 is TGTGCCAGCAGCTTACCGGGACGACCCACGGGAAACACCATATATTTT. Amino acid sequence: CASSLPGRPTGNTIYF. V is TRBV7-2 and J is TRBJ1-3, with D possibly being TRBD1 (5 bases). The germline V gene has CDR1 SGHTA and CDR2 FQGNSA. The CDR3 consists of 16 residues. V dropped 2 bases and J dropped 4 bases, with 15 bases sitting between them.

This chain joins TRBV12-3 or TRBV12-4 and TRBJ1-1; no firm D call. This CDR3 comprises 13 residues. Trimming cost V 2 bases and J 1 base, with 5 bases left between them. CDR3 sequence (DNA): TGTGCCAGCAGTTTATTGGCGAACACTGAAGCTTTCTTT. Its translation is CASSLLANTEAFF.

The chain links TRBV7-9 to TRBJ1-4; TRBD1 aligns across 7 bases. The CDR3 is 17 amino acids. CDR1 and CDR2 from the germline V gene are SEHNR and FQNEAQ (reference sequence). V gave up 1 base and J gave up 0 bases; unmatched junction bases: 5. CDR3 region: CASSLGWTGATNEKLFF. The CDR3 DNA sequence: TGTGCCAGCAGCTTAGGGTGGACAGGAGCAACTAATGAAAAACTGTTTTTT.

The chain uses TRBV7-2 and TRBJ1-1; no firm D call. Trimming stripped 4 bases from V and 3 bases from J, with 21 bases between. The CDR3 has 17 residues. Germline V gene lookup returns CDR1 SGHTA and CDR2 FQGNSA. The CDR3 spells CASSSFSGFGSDTEAFF. The CDR3 DNA follows: TGTGCCAGCAGCTCGTTTTCGGGTTTTGGGTCCGACACTGAAGCTTTCTTT.

The chain recombines TRBV28 with TRBJ1-2; D call uncertain. Trimming stripped 7 bases from V and 2 bases from J, with 20 bases between. This CDR3 spans 16 amino acids. Germline V gene data show CDR1 as MDHEN and CDR2 as SYDVKM. The DNA of the CDR3 is TGTGCCAGCATTTCAATGGGTAAAATGGGGAACTATGGCTACACCTTC. This codes for CASISMGKMGNYGYTF.

V and J are TRBV9 and TRBJ1-2; D not certain. There are 14 residues in the CDR3. CDR1 is SGDLS, CDR2 YYNGEE, per germline. Deletions cut 4 bases from V and 1 base from J, with 11 bases between. The CDR3 bases are TGTGCCAGCAGCTCCGATCCTTATAACTATGGCTACACCTTC. This sequence encodes CASSSDPYNYGYTF. Based on the CDR3 plus reference TRBV9 and TRBJ1-2, the full variable domain is DSGVTQTPKHLITATGQRVTLRCSPRSGDLSVYWYQQSLDQGLQFLIQYYNGEERAKGNILERFSAQQFPDLHSELNLSSLELGDSALYFCASSSDPYNYGYTFGSGTRLTVV.

This chain joins TRBV7-3 and TRBJ2-1, with D maybe TRBD2 (5 bases). The CDR3 has 15 residues. The germline V and J ends were trimmed by 4 bases and 6 bases, with 16 bases remaining between them. Germline CDR1 SGHTA, CDR2 FQGTGA. The CDR3, as DNA: TGTGCCAGCAGCTCGCAGCCCTATGGGAGCAATGAGCAGTTCTTC. It codes for CASSSQPYGSNEQFF.

This chain joins TRBV29-1 and TRBJ2-1; D is undetermined. V was cut by 1 base and J by 7 bases, with 11 bases left in between. The CDR3 length is 13 residues. Germline V gene lookup returns CDR1 SQVTM and CDR2 ANQGSEA. CDR3 sequence reads: CSVEGQIGNEQFF. The CDR3 DNA is TGCAGCGTTGAAGGCCAGATCGGAAATGAGCAGTTCTTC.

This chain joins TRBV12-3 or TRBV12-4 and TRBJ2-5; tentative D call: TRBD2 (6 bases). V was trimmed by 6 bases and J by 3 bases, leaving 11 bases between them. The length of the CDR3 is 13 residues. The CDR3 sequence: CASSGTFKETQYF. The CDR3 DNA follows: TGTGCCAGCAGCGGGACTTTTAAAGAGACCCAGTACTTC.